These T cell receptor beta chains were read from a single sample in a study of blood T cell repertoires in COVID-19. Measured with immunoSEQ multiplex PCR; TCRdb has only the in-frame clones, and not every one. The table has approximately 190,000 clones, about 80% seen once. Sequencing was performed on peripheral blood. The receptors stem from a woman aged 60-70 years with COVID-19, enrolled during active disease. CDR3s include the opening cysteine and the closing phenylalanine or tryptophan. The D gene is left open where the match is weak. Some rows have no size entry. The others give once, few or many, or a class for an expanded clone.

d_call j_call v_call clone_size cdr3_nt cdr3_aa
- TRBJ2-3 TRBV5-4 - TGTGCCAGCAGCCTCAGGGGCGGCCCAGATACGCAGTATTTT CASSLRGGPDTQYF
TRBD2 TRBJ2-3 TRBV4-2 - TGTGCCAGCAGCCAAGATATGGGCGGGAGGACTTGGGGAGGAGATACGCAGTATTTT CASSQDMGGRTWGGDTQYF
- TRBJ2-5 TRBV28 once TGTGCCAGCAGTCCCTCCCTATGGGGTGGGGGGGAGACCCAGTACTTC CASSPSLWGGGETQYF
- TRBJ1-6 TRBV19 - TGTGCCAGTGAGGAGGGTTTGCATTCACCCCTCCACTTT CASEEGLHSPLHF
- TRBJ1-5 TRBV28 - TGTGCCAGCATCCATGGAGGAGGAGAAGGGTATCAGCCCCAGCATTTT CASIHGGGEGYQPQHF
TRBD1 TRBJ1-5 TRBV5-5 - TGTGCCAGCAGCACGACAGGGTCAAGCTCCAATCAGCCCCAGCATTTT CASSTTGSSSNQPQHF
- TRBJ1-5 TRBV5-1 - TGCGCCAGCAGCTTGGGGGGGAAAACAGGGATGAATTTATATAGCAATCAGCCCCAGCATTTT CASSLGGKTGMNLYSNQPQHF
- TRBJ1-2 TRBV6-5 - TGTGCCAGCAGGACAGCTTATGGCTACACCTTC CASRTAYGYTF
TRBD1 TRBJ1-5 TRBV6-6 - TGTGCCAGCAGTGATTGGGACAGGGAGGATCAGCCCCAGCATTTT CASSDWDREDQPQHF
TRBD2 TRBJ2-7 TRBV6-5 - TGTGCCACCTCTTTGGGACTAGCGGATTACGAGCAGTACTTC CATSLGLADYEQYF
TRBD1 TRBJ2-5 TRBV4-2 - TGTGCCAGCAGCCAGGCTACAGGGGAAGAGACCCAGTACTTC CASSQATGEETQYF
- TRBJ2-7 TRBV19 - TGTGCCAGTAGTATAGAGTTGAGGGCGCGGTACGAGCAGTACTTC CASSIELRARYEQYF
TRBD1 TRBJ2-1 TRBV4-3 - TGCGCCAGCAGCCAAGAAGGGACAGGGGGCTACAATGAGCAGTTCTTC CASSQEGTGGYNEQFF
TRBD2 TRBJ2-2 TRBV5-4 - TGTGCCAGCAGCTTGGGGCTAGCGGGCCCAGGGAAGCTGTTTTTT CASSLGLAGPGKLFF
TRBD1 TRBJ1-1 TRBV28 - TGTGCCAGCAATAAGGGGGTCAGGGGGTACCCCACTGAAGCTTTCTTT CASNKGVRGYPTEAFF
TRBD1 TRBJ1-4 TRBV24-1 few TGTGCCATCCCCAGGGGGCTTTATGAAAAACTGTTTTTT CAIPRGLYEKLFF
TRBD2 TRBJ2-7 TRBV20-1 - TGCAGTGCTAGTTTCCGACTAGCGGGAGAATATTCCTACGAGCAGTACTTC CSASFRLAGEYSYEQYF
- TRBJ2-1 TRBV4-3 - TGCGCCAGCAGCCAAGGCTGGGAGTACGCGAATGAGCAGTTCTTC CASSQGWEYANEQFF
TRBD1 TRBJ1-2 TRBV28 once TGTGCCACCCGAGGACAGGCCGTCTATGGCTACACCTTC CATRGQAVYGYTF
TRBD1 TRBJ1-6 TRBV7-2 once TGTGCCAGCAGCTCCGCAGGGGGGCAGGCTAGGTCCTATAATTCACCCCTCCACTTT CASSSAGGQARSYNSPLHF
TRBD2 TRBJ2-7 TRBV28 - TGTGCCAGCAGGAGCCCCGGGACTAGCGTCCGTCGCGAGCAGTACTTC CASRSPGTSVRREQYF
TRBD1 TRBJ1-2 TRBV6-1 - TGTGCCAGCAGCCCGGGACAGACTAGGGGCTACACCTTC CASSPGQTRGYTF
- TRBJ2-7 TRBV24-1 once TGTGCCACCAGTGTTCGTCAGGGGTCTTCCTACGAGCAGTACTTC CATSVRQGSSYEQYF
- TRBJ1-3 TRBV28 - TGTGCCAGCAGTTTCTCCCCGGGACTCACTGGCTCTGGAAACACCATATATTTT CASSFSPGLTGSGNTIYF
- TRBJ2-1 TRBV7-9 - TGTGCCAGCAGCTTAGGATCGGGATACAATGAGCAGTTCTTC CASSLGSGYNEQFF
TRBD1 TRBJ1-1 TRBV6-2/TRBV6-3 - TGTGCCAGCAGCAGACAGGGTGCGCACACTGAAGCTTTCTTT CASSRQGAHTEAFF
- TRBJ1-4 TRBV2 - TGTGCCAGCAGCCCTAACCGAGCCTCTAATGAAAAACTGTTTTTT CASSPNRASNEKLFF
- TRBJ1-1 TRBV18 many TGTGCCAGCTCACCAAGGAGTAGGCAGAACACTGAAGCTTTCTTT CASSPRSRQNTEAFF
- TRBJ1-2 TRBV2 - TGTGCCAGCAGTGATGCGGTAGCCGGAATGGGCTACACCTTC CASSDAVAGMGYTF
TRBD1 TRBJ2-5 TRBV14 - TGTGCCAGCAGCCCCCGCGGCACAGGGGGCCAAGAGACCCAGTACTTC CASSPRGTGGQETQYF
- TRBJ1-1 TRBV6-2/TRBV6-3 - TGTGCCAGCAGTTACGAATTTGGAACAGTGAACACTGAAGCTTTCTTT CASSYEFGTVNTEAFF
TRBD1 TRBJ1-2 TRBV6-1 - TGTGCCAGCAGTGAGGGAACAGGGGCTGGCTACACCTTC CASSEGTGAGYTF
TRBD1 TRBJ1-1 TRBV29-1 - TGCAGCGTTGAAGTAAAGGGACAGGGGGGTGAAGCTTTCTTT CSVEVKGQGGEAFF
- TRBJ1-4 TRBV29-1 - TGCAGCGCGAATGGGGAAGCGGTTGGTGAAAAACTGTTTTTT CSANGEAVGEKLFF
- TRBJ1-1 TRBV19 - TGTGCCAGTAGTATAGATATCCAGGGAAACGCTGAAGCTTTCTTT CASSIDIQGNAEAFF
- TRBJ2-3 TRBV29-1 - TGCAGCGTTGTCCAGAACACAGATACGCAGTATTTT CSVVQNTDTQYF
- TRBJ1-1 TRBV25-1 few TGTGCCAGCAGTGAACCCTGGACTCTATTTGCAGCTTTCTTT CASSEPWTLFAAFF
TRBD2 TRBJ2-3 TRBV5-1 - TGCGCCAGCAGCTGGACAACACTAGCGGCCGGAAGTGATACGCAGTATTTT CASSWTTLAAGSDTQYF
- TRBJ1-2 TRBV29-1 few TGCAGCGTTGTCGCAGACTATGGCTACACCTTC CSVVADYGYTF
TRBD1 TRBJ1-6 TRBV28 few TGTGCCAGCAGCTCCTCGGCAGACAGGGTAAGGTCACCCCTCCACTTT CASSSSADRVRSPLHF